The 16 T cell receptor beta chains given below trace back to one sample, sequenced in a study of T-cell reconstitution after alpha-beta-depleted transplantation in children. For TCRbeta, the library was prepared with unique molecular identifiers. TCRdb re-called the PCR reads through MiXCR, storing one row per CDR3 protein. The data contain around 680,000 distinct CDR3 sequences, around 16% of them seen just once; the ten biggest clones take up under 1.2%. The material was PBMCs from the stem cell graft donor, obtained from the stem cell graft. These receptors were collected from a human donor who donated a stem cell graft to a child with acute myeloid leukemia.

This clonotype was detected many times. The chain combines TRBV5-1 with TRBJ2-3; no definite D call. CDR1 is SGHRS and CDR2 is YFSETQ in the germline V gene. This CDR3 spans 12 amino acids. Trimming shortened V by 4 bases and J by 6 bases, and 9 bases separated the two germline ends. Here the CDR3 DNA reads TGCGCCAGCAGCGCTGGGTTGGATACGCAGTATTTT. Amino acid sequence: CASSAGLDTQYF.

As concerns this clonotype: A much bigger clone sits one base away, suggesting this may be a read error. The DNA of the CDR3 is TGTGCCAGCAGCCCCGATCCGGCCGGGGGCAATGAGCAGTTCTTC. As protein: CASSPDPAGGNEQFF. The chain uses TRBV12-3 or TRBV12-4 and TRBJ2-1, with TRBD2 as a possible D gene (6 bases). This CDR3 contains 15 residues. With 6 bases removed from V and 6 bases from J, the gap between germline ends came to 18 bases.

This clonotype was detected ten times or more. This chain uses TRBV20-1 with TRBJ2-7, with D possibly being TRBD1 or TRBD2 (5 bases each). Germline V CDR1 and CDR2: DFQATT, SNEGSKA (reference sequence). Between the trimmed V and J ends, which lost 5 bases and 2 bases, there was a span of 16 bases. This CDR3 is 14 amino acids long. CDR3 sequence: CSAAPARDAYEQYF. As DNA, the CDR3 is TGCAGTGCTGCCCCGGCCAGGGACGCCTACGAGCAGTACTTC.

This rearrangement joins TRBV27 to TRBJ2-1; TRBD2 is a possible D gene (5 bases). The CDR3 extends over 16 amino acids. Germline V gene sequence: CDR1 MNHEY, CDR2 SMNVEV (reference sequence). Trimming stripped 6 bases from V and 3 bases from J, with 18 bases between. The CDR3 reads CASSFFIQTNYNEQFF. The DNA of the CDR3 is TGTGCCAGCAGCTTCTTCATACAGACTAACTACAATGAGCAGTTCTTC.

This clonotype was detected a few times. The chain links TRBV5-1 to TRBJ2-4; 7 nucleotides match TRBD1. Germline loops: CDR1 SGHRS, CDR2 YFSETQ. The CDR3 covers 16 residues. V shed 4 bases and J 0 bases; nucleotides not matched to a gene: 7. CDR3 coding DNA: TGCGCCAGCAGCGTACGACAGGGTCTAGCCAAAAACATTCAGTACTTC. This gives the protein CASSVRQGLAKNIQYF.

This clonotype was seen at least ten times. CDR3 sequence: CAISDLVNGYTF. CDR3 in DNA: TGTGCCATCAGTGACCTGGTTAATGGCTACACCTTC. The V gene is TRBV10-3, the J gene TRBJ1-2; D gene ambiguous. This CDR3 is 12 amino acids long. Deletions cut 3 bases from V and 6 bases from J, with 8 bases between. Germline-derived CDR1 and CDR2 are ENHRY and SYGVKD.

There are a few counts of this clonotype. The chain carries TRBV5-1 and TRBJ2-3; tentative D call: TRBD1 (6 bases). Germline V lookup: CDR1 SGHRS, CDR2 YFSETQ. Trimming removed 5 bases at V and 2 bases at J, with 18 bases between. This CDR3 spans 16 amino acids. The CDR3 bases are TGCGCCAGCAGTGGCTTCACCGGACAGATCACAGATACGCAGTATTTT. Its protein is CASSGFTGQITDTQYF.

V and J are TRBV5-4 and TRBJ1-5; possibly TRBD1 for D (6 bases). CDR1 SGHNT and CDR2 YYREEE come from the germline V gene (reference sequence). Deletions cut 2 bases from V and 1 base from J, with 13 bases between. The CDR3 spans 16 residues. The CDR3 loop reads CASSFGGGGSNQPQHF. The CDR3 DNA reads as TGTGCCAGCAGCTTTGGGGGAGGGGGAAGCAATCAGCCCCAGCATTTT.

V usage is TRBV12-3 or TRBV12-4 and J usage is TRBJ1-1, with 9 bases fitting TRBD1. The CDR3 contains 16 residues. The J segment lost 5 bases and the V segment lost 3 bases, leaving 10 bases of the junction unmatched. The CDR3 region has the DNA TGTGCCAGCAGTTTTGGGACAGGGTTTTTTCGAACTGAAGCTTTCTTT. Protein: CASSFGTGFFRTEAFF.

J is TRBJ2-2 and V is TRBV18; the D gene is possibly TRBD1 (6 bases). CDR3 length: 14 amino acids. CDR1 and CDR2 (germline): KGHSH, LQKENI. The V and J ends lost 0 bases and 7 bases respectively, with 9 bases between them. The CDR3 spells CASSPPGQFGELFF. The CDR3 DNA reads as TGTGCCAGCTCACCACCGGGACAATTCGGGGAGCTGTTTTTT.

V gene TRBV21-1 combines with J gene TRBJ2-7; the table's D call of TRBD2 was not tested on the DNA. TRBV21-1 is shown as a pseudogene. CDR3 length equals 14 residues. CDR3 in amino acids: CASSKRDSPLRQYV. In DNA form, the CDR3 reads TGTGCCAGCAGCAAACGCGACAGTCCCCTCCGGCAGTACGTC.

This clonotype occurred many times. The chain has TRBV27 and TRBJ1-2; tentative D call: TRBD1 (5 bases). The ends were cut back, 1 base at V and 5 bases at J, with 11 bases in the middle. The CDR3 loop spans 14 amino acids. Per the germline V gene, CDR1 is MNHEY and CDR2 is SMNVEV (reference sequence). The DNA of the CDR3 is TGTGCCAGCAGTTTATGGGGCGCAGGTTATGGCTACACCTTC. This codes for CASSLWGAGYGYTF.

The gene calls are TRBV5-6 and TRBJ1-6; D unresolved. The CDR3 consists of 15 residues. Germline V gene lookup returns CDR1 SGHDT and CDR2 YYEEEE. V was cut by 5 bases and J by 0 bases, with 9 bases left in between. The CDR3 reads CASRKKSSYNSPLHF. Here the CDR3 DNA reads TGTGCCAGCAGAAAAAAGAGCTCCTATAATTCACCCCTCCACTTT.

This clonotype occurred many times. This chain connects TRBV5-1 to TRBJ1-2; no definite D call. V dropped 1 base and J dropped 5 bases, with 6 bases sitting between them. There are 12 residues in the CDR3. CDR1 is SGHRS and CDR2 is YFSETQ in the germline V gene. CDR3 coding DNA: TGCGCCAGCAGCTTGACAGATTATGGCTACACCTTC. Encoded protein: CASSLTDYGYTF. The variable domain in full, with the rest retrieved from reference TRBV5-1 and TRBJ1-2, is KAGVTQTPRYLIKTRGQQVTLSCSPISGHRSVSWYQQTPGQGLQFLFEYFSETQRNKGNFPGRFSGRQFSNSRSEMNVSTLELGDSALYLCASSLTDYGYTFGSGTRLTVV.

Only a few counts were recorded for this clonotype. The chain couples TRBV6-5 to TRBJ2-2, with TRBD1 matching over 9 bases. The CDR3 loop spans 15 amino acids. Trimming removed 2 bases from V and 3 bases from J; junction bases left unmatched: 1. Germline V CDR1 and CDR2: MNHEY, SVGAGI. In DNA form, the CDR3 reads TGTGCCAGCAGTTACGGGGACAGGGACACCGGGGAGCTGTTTTTT. This codes for CASSYGDRDTGELFF.

The table lists this clonotype with many counts. V and J are TRBV20-1 and TRBJ2-4; a possible D gene is TRBD1 (5 bases). V lost 3 bases to trimming and J lost 2 bases, with 14 bases between them. The CDR3 length is 15 residues. Germline lookup yields CDR1 DFQATT and CDR2 SNEGSKA (reference sequence). This chain's CDR3 is CSASPFQGSKNIQYF. CDR3 bases: TGCAGTGCTAGCCCCTTCCAGGGATCCAAAAACATTCAGTACTTC.